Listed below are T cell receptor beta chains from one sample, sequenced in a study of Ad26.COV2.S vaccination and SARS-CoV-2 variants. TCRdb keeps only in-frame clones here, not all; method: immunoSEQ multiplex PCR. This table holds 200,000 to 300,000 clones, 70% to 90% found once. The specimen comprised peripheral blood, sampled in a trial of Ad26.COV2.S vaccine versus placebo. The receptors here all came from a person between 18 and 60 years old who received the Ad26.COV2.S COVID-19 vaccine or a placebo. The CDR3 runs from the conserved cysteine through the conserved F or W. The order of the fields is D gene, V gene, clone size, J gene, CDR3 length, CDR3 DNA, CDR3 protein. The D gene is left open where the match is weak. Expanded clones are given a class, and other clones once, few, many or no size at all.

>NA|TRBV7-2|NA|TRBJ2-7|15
TGTGCCAGCAGGGGCGGGGCGGGGAGCTCCTACGAGCAGTACTTC
CASRGGAGSSYEQYF
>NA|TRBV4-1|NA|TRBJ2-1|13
TGCGCCAGCAGCCAAACACTGGCCAATGAGCAGTTCTTC
CASSQTLANEQFF
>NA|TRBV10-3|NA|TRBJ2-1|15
TGTGCCATCAGTGAGTGGGACTCCCCGAGGAATGAGCAGTTCTTC
CAISEWDSPRNEQFF
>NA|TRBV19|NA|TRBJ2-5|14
TGTGCCAGTAGTATTGACCCTTTGGGAGAGACCCAGTACTTC
CASSIDPLGETQYF
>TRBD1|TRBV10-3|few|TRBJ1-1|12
TGTGCCATCAGTGCAGGGACAGCTGAAGCTTTCTTT
CAISAGTAEAFF
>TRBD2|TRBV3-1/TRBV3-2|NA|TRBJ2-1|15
TGTGCCAGCAGCCTGACTAGCGGGGGGGCGGTAGAGCAGTTCTTC
CASSLTSGGAVEQFF
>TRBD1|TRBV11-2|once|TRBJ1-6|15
TGTGCCAGCAGCACCCAAAGACGACAGGGGTCACCCCTCCACTTT
CASSTQRRQGSPLHF
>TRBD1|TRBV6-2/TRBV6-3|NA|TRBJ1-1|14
TGTGCCAGCAGCCACGACAGGGGCCGGACTGAAGCTTTCTTT
CASSHDRGRTEAFF
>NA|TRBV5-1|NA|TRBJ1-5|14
TGCGCCAGCAGCTTATCGGGAGTCAATCAGCCCCAGCATTTT
CASSLSGVNQPQHF
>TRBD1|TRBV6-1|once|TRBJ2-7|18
TGTGCCAGCAGTGACCAACGGCCTGGGACAGGGAGGAATCGCGAGCAGTACTTC
CASSDQRPGTGRNREQYF
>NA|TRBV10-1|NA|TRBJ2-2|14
TGCGCCAGCAGTGAGATTCAGAACACCGGGGAGCTGTTTTTT
CASSEIQNTGELFF
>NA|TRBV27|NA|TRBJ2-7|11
TGTGCCAGCAGTTTGGGGCACGAGCAGTACTTC
CASSLGHEQYF
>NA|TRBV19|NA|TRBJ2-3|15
TGTGCCAGTAGGGCGACAGGCTCCCGAACAGATACGCAGTATTTT
CASRATGSRTDTQYF